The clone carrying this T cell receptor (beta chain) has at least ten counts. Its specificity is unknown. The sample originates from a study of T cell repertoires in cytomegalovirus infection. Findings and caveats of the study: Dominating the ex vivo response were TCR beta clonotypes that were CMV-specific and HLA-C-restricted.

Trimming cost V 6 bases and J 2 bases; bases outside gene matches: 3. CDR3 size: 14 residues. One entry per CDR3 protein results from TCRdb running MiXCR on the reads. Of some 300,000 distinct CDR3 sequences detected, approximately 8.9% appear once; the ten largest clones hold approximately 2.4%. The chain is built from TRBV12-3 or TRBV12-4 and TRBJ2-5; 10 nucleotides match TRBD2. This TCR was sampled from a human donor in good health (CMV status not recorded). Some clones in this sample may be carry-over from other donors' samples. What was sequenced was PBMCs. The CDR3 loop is CASRGAGGQETQYF. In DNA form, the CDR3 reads TGTGCCAGCAGAGGAGCGGGGGGGCAAGAGACCCAGTACTTC.